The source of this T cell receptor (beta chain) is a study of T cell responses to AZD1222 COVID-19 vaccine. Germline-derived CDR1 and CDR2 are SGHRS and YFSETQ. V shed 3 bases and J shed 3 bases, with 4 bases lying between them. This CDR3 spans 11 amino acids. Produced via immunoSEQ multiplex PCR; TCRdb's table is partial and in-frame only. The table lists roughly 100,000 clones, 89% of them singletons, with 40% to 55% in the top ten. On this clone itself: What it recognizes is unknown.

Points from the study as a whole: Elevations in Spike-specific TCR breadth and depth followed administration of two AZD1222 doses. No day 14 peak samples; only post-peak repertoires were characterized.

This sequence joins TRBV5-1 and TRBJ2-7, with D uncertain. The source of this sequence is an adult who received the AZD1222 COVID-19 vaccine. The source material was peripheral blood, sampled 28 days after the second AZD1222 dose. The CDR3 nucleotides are TGCGCCAGCAGCTCTTTCTACGAGCAGTACTTC. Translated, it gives CASSSFYEQYF.